A selection of T cell receptor beta chains follows, all from one sample in a study of blood T cell repertoires in COVID-19. The repertoire was sequenced with immunoSEQ multiplex PCR; TCRdb's copy has only in-frame clones and lacks some. The sample carries 50,000 or so clones, roughly 82% recorded once. Sequencing was carried out using peripheral blood. These receptors originate from a man aged 40-55 years with acute or convalescent COVID-19. CDR3s include the opening cysteine and the closing phenylalanine or tryptophan. A D gene is named only where the DNA matches it firmly. Size is stated for part of the rows, as once, few or many counts, or as a class when the clone is expanded.

TRBV3-1/TRBV3-2	-	-	TRBJ2-3	CASRLEASNTDTQYF	TGTGCCAGCAGACTCGAAGCATCAAACACAGATACGCAGTATTTT
TRBV7-3	-	-	TRBJ1-1	CASSRTVNTEAFF	TGTGCCAGCAGCCGTACAGTGAACACTGAAGCTTTCTTT
TRBV11-2	-	-	TRBJ1-1	CASSLIAWAGANTEAFF	TGTGCCAGCAGCTTAATAGCCTGGGCAGGGGCGAACACTGAAGCTTTCTTT
TRBV5-4	-	TRBD1	TRBJ2-2	CASSSGRTGFSGELFF	TGTGCCAGCAGTTCTGGCCGGACAGGGTTTTCCGGGGAGCTGTTTTTT
TRBV18	-	-	TRBJ2-5	CASSPLKGLETQYF	TGTGCCAGCTCACCACTCAAGGGGCTAGAGACCCAGTACTTC
TRBV2	once	-	TRBJ1-2	CASSEAGDPYYGYTF	TGTGCCAGCAGTGAGGCAGGGGATCCCTACTATGGCTACACCTTC
TRBV2	-	TRBD1	TRBJ1-6	CASGMTGSNSPLHF	TGTGCCAGCGGAATGACAGGGAGTAATTCACCCCTCCACTTT
TRBV6-6	-	TRBD1	TRBJ1-4	CASSYSAGGWNEKLFF	TGTGCCAGCAGTTACTCGGCAGGGGGTTGGAATGAAAAACTGTTTTTT
TRBV2	-	TRBD1	TRBJ1-1	CASSPTRDSELNTEAFF	TGTGCCAGCAGTCCGACCCGGGACAGCGAATTGAACACTGAAGCTTTCTTT
TRBV9	-	-	TRBJ2-3	CASTPGLSPDTQYF	TGTGCCAGCACCCCTGGACTATCCCCAGATACGCAGTATTTT
TRBV5-5	-	-	TRBJ2-5	CASSLSFLAGTQYF	TGTGCCAGCAGCTTGTCGTTCCTTGCAGGGACCCAGTACTTC
TRBV9	few	TRBD1	TRBJ2-7	CASSSTGDEQYF	TGTGCCAGCAGCTCTACAGGGGACGAGCAGTACTTC
TRBV5-5	-	TRBD2	TRBJ2-2	CASSPLAGANTGELFF	TGTGCCAGCAGCCCACTAGCGGGGGCGAACACCGGGGAGCTGTTTTTT
TRBV6-5	-	TRBD2	TRBJ2-2	CASSYGVAGGGELFF	TGTGCCAGCAGTTACGGGGTAGCGGGGGGAGGGGAGCTGTTTTTT
TRBV7-2	few	TRBD1	TRBJ1-5	CASSFSGGPNQPQHF	TGTGCCAGCAGCTTTTCAGGGGGTCCCAATCAGCCCCAGCATTTT
TRBV6-5	-	-	TRBJ1-2	CASRRTDSNYGYTF	TGTGCCAGCAGAAGGACAGACTCTAACTATGGCTACACCTTC
TRBV12-3/TRBV12-4	-	TRBD1	TRBJ1-4	CASKTGNNEKLFF	TGTGCCAGCAAGACAGGGAATAATGAAAAACTGTTTTTT
TRBV5-4	-	TRBD1	TRBJ2-7	CASSLGQAAIPEQYF	TGTGCCAGCAGTTTAGGACAGGCCGCCATCCCCGAGCAGTACTTC
TRBV5-1	-	TRBD1	TRBJ1-3	CASSRDRGTGNTIYF	TGCGCCAGCAGCCGGGACAGGGGAACTGGAAACACCATATATTTT
TRBV2	-	-	TRBJ2-7	CASSVCRNSICEQYF	TGTGCCAGCAGTGTTTGCAGGAATAGTATTTGCGAGCAGTACTTC
TRBV5-1	-	-	TRBJ1-1	CASSPGTSNTEAFF	TGCGCCAGCAGCCCGGGGACATCGAACACTGAAGCTTTCTTT
TRBV9	medium-sized	TRBD1	TRBJ2-2	CASSVETGGTGELFF	TGTGCCAGCAGCGTCGAGACAGGGGGAACCGGGGAGCTGTTTTTT
TRBV10-3	-	-	TRBJ2-3	CAITGGGPAGGTQYF	TGTGCCATCACCGGCGGGGGCCCCGCCGGAGGTACGCAGTATTTT
TRBV5-5	-	-	TRBJ2-7	CASSLAYSSSYEQYF	TGTGCCAGCAGCTTGGCCTACAGTAGCTCCTACGAGCAGTACTTC
TRBV9	-	-	TRBJ1-2	CASSVASNYGYTF	TGTGCCAGCAGCGTAGCTTCTAACTATGGCTACACCTTC
TRBV27	once	-	TRBJ2-3	CARFENTQYF	TGTGCCAGGTTTGAGAATACGCAGTATTTT
TRBV19	-	-	TRBJ1-2	CASSTPRATANYGYTF	TGTGCCAGTAGTACGCCCAGGGCGACGGCGAACTATGGCTACACCTTC
TRBV5-8	-	TRBD1	TRBJ2-7	CASSLGQGASEQYF	TGTGCCAGCAGCTTGGGACAGGGGGCGTCCGAGCAGTACTTC
TRBV24-1	few	-	TRBJ1-5	CATSDGGFNQPQHF	TGTGCCACCAGTGACGGGGGATTCAATCAGCCCCAGCATTTT
TRBV6-5	-	TRBD2	TRBJ2-7	CASSYSSGGSYEQYF	TGTGCCAGCAGTTATTCGAGCGGGGGTAGCTACGAGCAGTACTTC
TRBV2	-	-	TRBJ1-6	CASSGSNSPLHF	TGTGCCAGCAGTGGTAGTAATTCACCCCTCCACTTT
TRBV5-5	few	-	TRBJ2-7	CASSLERGRENEQYF	TGTGCCAGCAGCTTGGAAAGGGGTAGAGAGAACGAGCAGTACTTC
TRBV5-1	-	-	TRBJ1-6	CASRQDVRSPLHF	TGCGCCAGTAGACAGGACGTGAGATCACCCCTCCACTTT
TRBV7-2	once	-	TRBJ2-7	CASSTFPAYEQYF	TGTGCCAGCAGCACATTCCCAGCCTACGAGCAGTACTTC
TRBV28	-	-	TRBJ2-7	CASSSQGTGEQYF	TGTGCCAGCAGCAGTCAGGGGACGGGCGAGCAGTACTTC
TRBV19	-	-	TRBJ1-3	CASSISGGSGNTIYF	TGTGCCAGTAGTATTTCGGGGGGCTCTGGAAACACCATATATTTT
TRBV9	-	-	TRBJ1-2	CASSVAGAGANGYTF	TGTGCCAGCAGCGTAGCTGGGGCAGGGGCGAATGGCTACACCTTC
TRBV30	-	TRBD1	TRBJ1-1	CAWNRGMNTEAFF	TGTGCCTGGAACAGGGGGATGAACACTGAAGCTTTCTTT
TRBV7-6	-	-	TRBJ2-5	CASSRSTVYQETQYF	TGTGCCAGCAGTCGTTCCACGGTGTACCAAGAGACCCAGTACTTC
TRBV6-5	once	TRBD2	TRBJ2-7	CASSYRGGYEQYF	TGTGCCAGCAGTTACCGGGGGGGCTACGAGCAGTACTTC
TRBV27	-	TRBD1	TRBJ1-5	CASRGQGGQPQHF	TGTGCCAGCAGGGGACAGGGGGGACAGCCCCAGCATTTT
TRBV24-1	-	-	TRBJ1-2	CATSEGGGYTF	TGTGCCACCAGTGAGGGGGGTGGCTACACCTTC
TRBV14	-	TRBD2	TRBJ2-7	CASSRPNVLAGGTYEQYF	TGTGCCAGCAGCCGACCAAATGTACTAGCGGGGGGTACCTACGAGCAGTACTTC
TRBV6-1	-	TRBD1	TRBJ1-4	CASSDPTDREIVGRYVLFF	TGTGCCAGCAGTGACCCCACGGACAGGGAGATCGTCGGGCGGTACGTACTGTTTTTT
TRBV2	-	-	TRBJ2-5	CASSQDYQETQYF	TGTGCCAGCAGCCAGGACTACCAAGAGACCCAGTACTTC